This T cell receptor beta chain was retrieved from a study of sequential checkpoint blockade in melanoma. Study summary: Maintenance nivolumab came after either treatment sequence. TCRβ was sequenced from DNA of 75 to 95 pretreatment tumors. Twenty-two patients had matched tumor biopsies before treatment and at week 13 after nivolumab or ipilimumab alone.

The sample holds a few counts of this clone. The data were produced by immunoSEQ multiplex PCR, yet TCRdb's version contains in-frame clones alone and is incomplete. Of about 37,000 clones listed, roughly 32% are singletons. The germline V gene encodes CDR1 MNHGY and CDR2 SAAAGT. Trimming shortened V by 4 bases and J by 2 bases, and 15 bases separated the two germline ends. The CDR3 covers 16 residues. Treatment in this sample: randomized to nivolumab then ipilimumab (arm A) or the reverse (arm B). None of the patients previously received DNA-damaging chemotherapy. The clonotype comes from a human donor with melanoma. V and J are TRBV6-8 and TRBJ1-5; D may be TRBD1 (6 bases). The sample in question was tumor tissue (inferred from file names), obtained from a patient given nivolumab and ipilimumab in sequence. DNA for the CDR3: TGTGCCAGCAGTTCGATTGACGGACAGCGCAATCAGCCCCAGCATTTT. Its translation is CASSSIDGQRNQPQHF.